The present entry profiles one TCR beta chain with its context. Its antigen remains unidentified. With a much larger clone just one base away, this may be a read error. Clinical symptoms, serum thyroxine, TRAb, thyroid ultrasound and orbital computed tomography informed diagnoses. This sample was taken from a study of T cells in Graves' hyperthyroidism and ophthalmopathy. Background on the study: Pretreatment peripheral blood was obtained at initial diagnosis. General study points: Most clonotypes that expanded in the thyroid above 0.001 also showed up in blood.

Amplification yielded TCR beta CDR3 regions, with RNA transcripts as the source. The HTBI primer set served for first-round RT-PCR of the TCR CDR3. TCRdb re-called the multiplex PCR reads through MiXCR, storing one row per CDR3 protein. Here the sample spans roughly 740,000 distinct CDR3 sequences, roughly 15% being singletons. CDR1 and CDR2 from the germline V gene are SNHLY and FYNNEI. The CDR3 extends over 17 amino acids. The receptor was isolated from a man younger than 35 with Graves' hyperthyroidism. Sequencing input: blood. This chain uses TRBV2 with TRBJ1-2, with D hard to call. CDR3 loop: CASSVSHRHLSNHGYTF. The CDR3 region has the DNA TGTGCCAGCAGTGTTAGCCACAGACACCTTTCTAACCATGGCTACACCTTC.